The 26 T cell receptor beta chains below all came from one sample that was sequenced in a study of blood T cell repertoires in COVID-19. The protocol was immunoSEQ multiplex PCR, while the TCRdb copy is restricted to in-frame clones and leaves out a portion. The sample includes 300,000 to 450,000 clones, roughly 77% of them seen just once. Material for sequencing was peripheral blood. The receptor source for this set is a human donor with acute or convalescent COVID-19. The donor label of this sample is uncertain.

The chain is built from TRBV30 and TRBJ1-2, with 7 bases aligning to TRBD1. V shed 0 bases and J 11 bases; nucleotides not matched to a gene: 6. From germline, CDR1 is GTSNPN and CDR2 SVGIG (reference sequence). There are 12 residues in the CDR3. CDR3 nucleotides: TGTGCCTGGAGTGTTGGACAGGTCTTATACACCTTC. Protein sequence: CAWSVGQVLYTF.

The chain has TRBV29-1 and TRBJ1-1; D remains unclear. The germline V gene has CDR1 SQVTM and CDR2 ANQGSEA. The CDR3 loop spans 13 amino acids. V was shortened by 6 bases and J by 5 bases, with 16 bases between the two germline ends. CDR3 nucleotide sequence: TGCAGCGTACCCCTAGGAGATCGGACTGAAGCTTTCTTT. This translates into CSVPLGDRTEAFF.

This clone was recorded only once. V is TRBV5-4 and J is TRBJ1-5, with D maybe TRBD1 (5 bases). The CDR3 is made up of 15 amino acids. Deletions cut 0 bases from V and 1 base from J, with 8 bases between. Germline V lookup: CDR1 SGHNT, CDR2 YYREEE (reference sequence). CDR3 bases: TGTGCCAGCAGCTTGGGGGGCTCGAGCAATCAGCCCCAGCATTTT. As protein: CASSLGGSSNQPQHF.

The rearrangement uses TRBV19 and TRBJ1-2; D is uncertain. Trimming pared 7 bases from V and 4 bases from J, leaving 22 bases between. The germline V gene encodes CDR1 LNHDA and CDR2 SQIVND (reference sequence). The CDR3 runs to 16 residues. The CDR3 region is CASTWALTTTSYGYTF. The CDR3 nucleotides are TGTGCCAGTACATGGGCCCTAACGACAACTTCCTATGGCTACACCTTC.

This clone was seen only once. V usage is TRBV4-1 and J usage is TRBJ1-1; D is unclear. V was trimmed by 0 bases and J by 5 bases, leaving 13 bases between them. The CDR3 loop spans 15 amino acids. The germline CDR1 and CDR2 sequences are MGHRA and YSYEKL. DNA for the CDR3: TGCGCCAGCAGCCAAGATGCGGGGAGATGGACTGAAGCTTTCTTT. Translated, it gives CASSQDAGRWTEAFF.

This clone has a handful of counts. This rearrangement joins TRBV19 to TRBJ1-2; D possibly corresponds to TRBD1 (5 bases). The CDR3 is made up of 13 amino acids. Germline CDR1 and CDR2: LNHDA and SQIVND (reference sequence). Trimming shortened V by 2 bases and J by 8 bases, and 12 bases separated the two germline ends. This CDR3 is CASSITGFRGYTF. In DNA, the CDR3 is TGTGCCAGTAGTATAACAGGATTCAGAGGCTACACCTTC.

This chain uses TRBV6-5 with TRBJ1-1, with D possibly TRBD1 on 5 matching bases. The V end was cut by 6 bases, the J end by 6 bases, with 14 bases between. This CDR3 comprises 13 residues. The germline V gene encodes CDR1 MNHEY and CDR2 SVGAGI. The CDR3: CASSFRVKAEAFF. As DNA, the CDR3 is TGTGCCAGCAGCTTCAGGGTAAAGGCTGAAGCTTTCTTT.

The chain couples TRBV19 to TRBJ1-4; TRBD1 matches 8 bases. CDR1 and CDR2 (germline): LNHDA, SQIVND (reference sequence). The CDR3 spans 18 residues. With 3 bases clipped from V and 0 bases from J, the junction kept 9 bases outside the gene matches. The CDR3 DNA sequence: TGTGCCAGTAGTATTCGCGGGACAGGATCTGCAACTAATGAAAAACTGTTTTTT. Protein: CASSIRGTGSATNEKLFF. Based on the CDR3 plus reference TRBV19 and TRBJ1-4, the full variable domain is DGGITQSPKYLFRKEGQNVTLSCEQNLNHDAMYWYRQDPGQGLRLIYYSQIVNDFQKGDIAEGYSVSREKKESFPLTVTSAQKNPTAFYLCASSIRGTGSATNEKLFFGSGTQLSVL.

The rearrangement uses TRBV7-5 and TRBJ1-6; the D call of TRBD1 is as the table states it, not checked on the DNA. TRBV7-5 corresponds to a pseudogene. The CDR3 spans 17 residues. In DNA form, the CDR3 reads TGTGTCAGAAGCTTAGCTGACAGGGGCAAGTATAATTCACCCCTCCACTTT. Translating it yields CVRSLADRGKYNSPLHF.

The chain has TRBV2 and TRBJ2-1; 8 positions match TRBD1. With V trimmed by 5 bases and J by 9 bases, 3 bases remained unmatched. CDR1 is SNHLY, CDR2 FYNNEI, per germline. The CDR3 is 12 residues long. The CDR3 reads CASSRDRGEQFF. The CDR3, as DNA: TGTGCCAGCAGTCGCGACAGGGGTGAGCAGTTCTTC.

This clone has just a few counts. The chain recombines TRBV4-1 with TRBJ1-1; D unresolved. The germline CDR1 and CDR2 sequences are MGHRA and YSYEKL. Trimming left V 1 base short and J 1 base short, with 13 bases between. The CDR3 loop spans 16 amino acids. For the CDR3, the DNA is TGCGCCAGCAGCCAAGTTCTTGGAGGGTCGAACACTGAAGCTTTCTTT. This sequence encodes CASSQVLGGSNTEAFF.

The chain joins TRBV12-3 or TRBV12-4 to TRBJ1-2, with no clear D. The length of the CDR3 is 13 residues. V was clipped by 5 bases and J by 4 bases, with 11 bases between them. Written as DNA, the CDR3 is TGTGCCAGCAGTAGTCAGGTGGGCTATGGCTACACCTTC. Translated, it gives CASSSQVGYGYTF.

In this sample, this clone turned up a few times. The rearrangement joins TRBV30 to TRBJ2-7, with TRBD1 matching over 10 bases. Trimming cost V 4 bases and J 2 bases; bases outside gene matches: 5. The CDR3 length is 14 residues. The germline gives CDR1 GTSNPN, CDR2 SVGIG (reference sequence). In nucleotides, the CDR3 is TGTGCCTGGATCACCGGGACAGGGGCCTACGAGCAGTACTTC. Amino acid sequence: CAWITGTGAYEQYF. Supplemented by reference TRBV30 and TRBJ2-7, the full variable domain reads SQTIHQWPATLVQPVGSPLSLECTVEGTSNPNLYWYRQAAGRGLQLLFYSVGIGQISSEVPQNLSASRPQDRQFILSSKKLLLSDSGFYLCAWITGTGAYEQYFGPGTRLTVT.

This clone was observed a few times. The rearrangement uses TRBV2 and TRBJ2-7; 10 bases are shared with TRBD2. Trimming at V came to 8 bases and at J to 6 bases, leaving 13 bases not matched to a gene. CDR3 length equals 15 residues. Germline loops: CDR1 SNHLY, CDR2 FYNNEI. The CDR3 is CASRLAGGPPGEQYF. DNA of the CDR3: TGTGCCAGCCGACTAGCGGGCGGTCCCCCAGGCGAGCAGTACTTC.

The count of this clone is one. V and J are TRBV4-1 and TRBJ2-4, with D maybe TRBD2 (6 bases). V was shortened by 1 base and J by 4 bases, with 14 bases between the two germline ends. CDR3 length: 16 residues. Germline CDR1 reads MGHRA; CDR2 reads YSYEKL. The CDR3 sequence is CASSQGTLSGKNIQYF. CDR3 sequence (DNA): TGCGCCAGCAGCCAAGGGACTCTTAGCGGTAAAAACATTCAGTACTTC.

The chain links TRBV19 to TRBJ2-3; tentatively, D is TRBD1 (5 bases). This CDR3 is built from 12 residues. With 5 bases removed from V and 6 bases from J, the gap between germline ends came to 9 bases. Germline V gene sequence: CDR1 LNHDA, CDR2 SQIVND (reference sequence). In DNA, the CDR3 is TGTGCCAGTAGTGTAAAGGGGGATACGCAGTATTTT. Amino acids: CASSVKGDTQYF.

The rearrangement links TRBV19 to TRBJ1-4; TRBD1 is a possible D gene (6 bases). V lost 2 bases and J lost 5, with 12 bases in between. The CDR3 is 15 amino acids. Germline-derived CDR1 and CDR2 are LNHDA and SQIVND (reference sequence). The CDR3 nucleotides are TGTGCCAGTAGTATAATCCAGGGGCGGAATGAAAAACTGTTTTTT. Encoded protein: CASSIIQGRNEKLFF.

The genes are TRBV7-9 and TRBJ1-4, with TRBD1 matching 7 bases. The CDR3 runs 17 residues. The germline V gene encodes CDR1 SEHNR and CDR2 FQNEAQ (reference sequence). V was clipped by 5 bases and J by 4 bases; unmatched bases: 13. The CDR3 DNA reads TGTGCCAGCAGCCCAACTACAGGGGCCCTTTTTAATGAAAAACTGTTTTTT. As protein: CASSPTTGALFNEKLFF.

This clone was counted once. Additional DNA sequences in this sample encode the identical CDR3. The CDR3 sequence is CSVRTGGNTEAFF. CDR3 coding DNA: TGCAGCGTCAGGACAGGGGGTAACACTGAAGCTTTCTTT. The V gene is TRBV29-1, the J gene TRBJ1-1, with 10 bases identical to TRBD1. This CDR3 is built from 13 residues. The germline V gene has CDR1 SQVTM and CDR2 ANQGSEA. Trimming removed 6 bases from V and 2 bases from J; junction bases left unmatched: 3.

This clone came up once. The chain employs TRBV5-1 and TRBJ2-5, with TRBD1 matching over 9 bases. Germline loops: CDR1 SGHRS, CDR2 YFSETQ. The CDR3 is made up of 16 amino acids. The V gene end was trimmed by 2 bases and the J gene end by 5 bases; junction bases not matched to a gene: 10. The CDR3 is CASSLPRTGVMETQYF. For the CDR3, the DNA is TGCGCCAGCAGCTTACCCCGGACAGGGGTCATGGAGACCCAGTACTTC.

The chain couples TRBV5-6 to TRBJ1-1; D ambiguous. This CDR3 comprises 13 residues. Germline V gene sequence: CDR1 SGHDT, CDR2 YYEEEE. Trimming shortened V by 2 bases and J by 4 bases, and 9 bases separated the two germline ends. The CDR3 protein is CASSFGKVTEAFF. The CDR3 DNA follows: TGTGCCAGCAGCTTCGGGAAGGTCACTGAAGCTTTCTTT.

The chain recombines TRBV7-2 with TRBJ1-1; D may be TRBD1 (6 bases). This CDR3 is built from 13 residues. Germline values: CDR1 SGHTA, CDR2 FQGNSA. With 1 base removed from V and 5 bases from J, the gap between germline ends came to 8 bases. DNA of the CDR3: TGTGCCAGCAGCTTAGACAGGGTTACTGAAGCTTTCTTT. As protein: CASSLDRVTEAFF.

This clone has only a few counts. This chain uses TRBV2 with TRBJ1-5; possible D gene TRBD1, 6 bases. V lost 1 base, J lost 5 bases, and 12 bases lay in between. This CDR3 spans 15 amino acids. Germline assignment: CDR1 SNHLY and CDR2 FYNNEI. The DNA of the CDR3 is TGTGCCAGCAGTGAAGGAAAGACAGGCTATCAGCCCCAGCATTTT. Translating it yields CASSEGKTGYQPQHF.

This clone occurred once. The chain couples TRBV19 to TRBJ1-5; 9 bases match TRBD1. Per germline, CDR1 LNHDA and CDR2 SQIVND (reference sequence). The CDR3 has 18 amino acids. V lost 7 bases and J lost 1; bases outside the gene matches: 14. The CDR3 region has the DNA TGTGCCAGTACCTTATATACACAGGGGGCTTTGAGCAATCAGCCCCAGCATTTT. Translation: CASTLYTQGALSNQPQHF.

The chain couples TRBV7-9 to TRBJ2-7; no reliable D call. V was pared by 5 bases and J by 3 bases, with 14 bases between. The germline CDR1 and CDR2 sequences are SEHNR and FQNEAQ (reference sequence). The CDR3 totals 14 residues. In DNA, the CDR3 is TGTGCCAGCAGCCCCCGGGTTCAGAACTACGAGCAGTACTTC. As protein: CASSPRVQNYEQYF.

This rearrangement joins TRBV10-3 to TRBJ1-1, with D perhaps matching TRBD1 (6 bases). The CDR3 is 13 residues long. Trimming took 5 bases from V and 11 from J, leaving 18 bases between them. Germline loops: CDR1 ENHRY, CDR2 SYGVKD. Here the CDR3 reads CAISPTGEDAAFF. CDR3 in DNA: TGTGCCATCAGTCCGACAGGTGAGGACGCGGCTTTCTTT.